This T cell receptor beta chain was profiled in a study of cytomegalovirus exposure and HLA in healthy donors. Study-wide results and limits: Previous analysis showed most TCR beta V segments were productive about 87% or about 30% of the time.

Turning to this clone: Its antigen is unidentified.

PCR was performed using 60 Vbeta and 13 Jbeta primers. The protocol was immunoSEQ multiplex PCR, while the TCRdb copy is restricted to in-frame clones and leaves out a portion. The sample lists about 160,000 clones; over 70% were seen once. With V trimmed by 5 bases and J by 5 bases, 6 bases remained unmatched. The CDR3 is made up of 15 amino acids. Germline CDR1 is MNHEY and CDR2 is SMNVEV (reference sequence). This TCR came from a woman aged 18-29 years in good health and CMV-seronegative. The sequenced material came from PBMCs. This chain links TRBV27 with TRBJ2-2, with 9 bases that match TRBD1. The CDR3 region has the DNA TGTGCCAGCAGTCTAGGGACAGGGATTACCGGGGAGCTGTTTTTT. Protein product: CASSLGTGITGELFF.